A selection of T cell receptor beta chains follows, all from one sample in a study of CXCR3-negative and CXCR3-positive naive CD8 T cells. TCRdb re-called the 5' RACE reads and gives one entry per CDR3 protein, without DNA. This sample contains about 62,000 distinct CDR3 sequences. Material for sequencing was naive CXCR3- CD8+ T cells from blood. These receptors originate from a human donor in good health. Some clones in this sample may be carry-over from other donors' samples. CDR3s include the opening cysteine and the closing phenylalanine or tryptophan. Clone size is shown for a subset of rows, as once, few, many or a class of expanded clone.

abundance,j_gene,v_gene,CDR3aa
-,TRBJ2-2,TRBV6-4,CASSRTGAITGELFF
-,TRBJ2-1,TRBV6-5,CASRVEPRSYNEQFF
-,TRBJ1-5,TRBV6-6,CATGQSNQPQHF
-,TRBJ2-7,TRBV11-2,CASSLRDYSYEQYF
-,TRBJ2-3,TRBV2,CASRDGMGVNTQYF
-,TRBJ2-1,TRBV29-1,CSVETSGGERDEQFF
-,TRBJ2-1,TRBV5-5,CASSPPSRGPHNEQFF
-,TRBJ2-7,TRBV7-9,CASTGGHEQYF
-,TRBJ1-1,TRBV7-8,CASSLGGEGTEAFF
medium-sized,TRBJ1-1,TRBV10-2,CASSDSWVNTEAFF
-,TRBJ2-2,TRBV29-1,CSVVEGPNTGELFF
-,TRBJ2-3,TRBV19,CATARQGGLGDTQYF
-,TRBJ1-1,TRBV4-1,CASQEAHAGTEAFF
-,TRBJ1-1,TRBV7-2,CASSLGSERRAFF
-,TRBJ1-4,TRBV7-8,CASSLVAGGGEKLFF
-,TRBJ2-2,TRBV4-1,CASSLLTGTENTGELFF
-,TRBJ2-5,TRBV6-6,CASSYQGAPLMETQYF
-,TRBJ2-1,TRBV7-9,CASSLSLAAPYNEQFF
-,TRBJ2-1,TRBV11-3,CASSTQRGAGNEQFF
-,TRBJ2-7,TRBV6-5,CASSYSVSGRGDYEQYF
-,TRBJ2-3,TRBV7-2,CASNQWGGITDTQYF
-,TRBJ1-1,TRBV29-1,CSVEFERNTEAFF
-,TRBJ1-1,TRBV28,CASSFRGVRDTEAFF
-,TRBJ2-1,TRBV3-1,CASSQGAFPSYNEQFF
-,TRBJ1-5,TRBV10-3,CAISEEGQGANQPQHF
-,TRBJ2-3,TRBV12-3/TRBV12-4,CASSFGGTDTQYF
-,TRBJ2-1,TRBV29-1,CSVGPSGGAGNEQFF
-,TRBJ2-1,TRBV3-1,CASSQPPLGGERVYNEQFF
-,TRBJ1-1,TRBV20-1,CSINREGGHTEAFF
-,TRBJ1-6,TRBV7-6,CASSLLQENNSPLHF
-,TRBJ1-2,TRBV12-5,CASGPQGTVYGYTF
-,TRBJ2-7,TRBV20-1,CAAPQGAAYEQYF
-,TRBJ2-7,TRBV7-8,CASSLRVYEQYF
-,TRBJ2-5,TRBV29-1,CSAEGSEETQYF
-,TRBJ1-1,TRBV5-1,CASSIGQGEVTEAFF
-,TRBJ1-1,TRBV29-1,CSVEQGAPEAFF
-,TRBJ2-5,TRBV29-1,CSVAPPTPETQYF
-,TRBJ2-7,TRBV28,CASNARDYEQYF
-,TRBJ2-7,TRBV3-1,CASSQELRHEQYF
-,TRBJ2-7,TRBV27,CASMGWAGSYEQYF
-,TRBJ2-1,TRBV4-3,CASSHYTGTANEQFF
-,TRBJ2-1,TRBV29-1,CSARQGGNEQFF
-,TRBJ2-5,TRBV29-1,CSVRQGLQTQYF
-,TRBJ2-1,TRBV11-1,CASSPGTSGGNEQFF
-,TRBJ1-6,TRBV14,CASSQPIVGQGNSPLHF
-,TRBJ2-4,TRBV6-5,CASRPGAGAKNIQYF
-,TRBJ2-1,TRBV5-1,CASSVAGANEQFF
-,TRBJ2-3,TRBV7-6,CASSSTSGGAGDTQYF
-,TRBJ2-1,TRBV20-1,CSARDQGSGPYNEQFF
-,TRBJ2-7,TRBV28,CASSPLGGTDSYEQYF
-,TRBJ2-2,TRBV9,CASSVKSTGELFF
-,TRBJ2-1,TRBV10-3,CAISKTSGRGHEQFF
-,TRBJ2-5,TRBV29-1,CSVELAGDPQETQYF